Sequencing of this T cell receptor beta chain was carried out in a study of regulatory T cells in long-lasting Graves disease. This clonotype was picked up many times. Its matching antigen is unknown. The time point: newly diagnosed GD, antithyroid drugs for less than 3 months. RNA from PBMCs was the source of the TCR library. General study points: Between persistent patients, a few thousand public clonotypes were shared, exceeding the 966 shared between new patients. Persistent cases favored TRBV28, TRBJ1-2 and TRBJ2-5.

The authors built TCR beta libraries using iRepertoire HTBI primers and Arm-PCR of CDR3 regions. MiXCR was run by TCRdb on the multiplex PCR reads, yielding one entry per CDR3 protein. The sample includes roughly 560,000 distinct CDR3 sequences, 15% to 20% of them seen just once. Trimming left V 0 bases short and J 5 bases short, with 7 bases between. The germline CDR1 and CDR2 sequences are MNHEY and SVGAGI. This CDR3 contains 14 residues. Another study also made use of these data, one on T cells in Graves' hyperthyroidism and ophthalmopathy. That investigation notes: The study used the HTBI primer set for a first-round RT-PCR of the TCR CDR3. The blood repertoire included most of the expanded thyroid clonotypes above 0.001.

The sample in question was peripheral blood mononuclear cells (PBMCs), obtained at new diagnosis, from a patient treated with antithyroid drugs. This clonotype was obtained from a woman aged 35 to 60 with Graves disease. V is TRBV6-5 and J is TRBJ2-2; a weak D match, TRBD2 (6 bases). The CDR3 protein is CASSYSGGTGELFF. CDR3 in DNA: TGTGCCAGCAGTTACTCGGGGGGAACCGGGGAGCTGTTTTTT.